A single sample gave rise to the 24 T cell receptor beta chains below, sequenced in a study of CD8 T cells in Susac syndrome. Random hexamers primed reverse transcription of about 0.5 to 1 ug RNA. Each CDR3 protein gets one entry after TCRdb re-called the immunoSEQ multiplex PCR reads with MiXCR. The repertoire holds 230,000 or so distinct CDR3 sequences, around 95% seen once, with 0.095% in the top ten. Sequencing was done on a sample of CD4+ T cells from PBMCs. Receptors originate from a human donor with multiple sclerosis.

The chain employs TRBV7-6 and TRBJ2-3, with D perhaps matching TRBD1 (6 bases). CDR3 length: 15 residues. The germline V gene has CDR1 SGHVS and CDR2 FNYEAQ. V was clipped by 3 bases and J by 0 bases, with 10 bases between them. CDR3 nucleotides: TGTGCCAGCAGCTTGAACGGACAGAGCACAGATACGCAGTATTTT. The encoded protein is CASSLNGQSTDTQYF.

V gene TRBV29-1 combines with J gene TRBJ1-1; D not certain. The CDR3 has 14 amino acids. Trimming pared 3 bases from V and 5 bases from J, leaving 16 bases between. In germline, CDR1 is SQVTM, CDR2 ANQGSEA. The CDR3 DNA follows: TGCAGCGTTGATACACTTAGACCGGGGACTGAAGCTTTCTTT. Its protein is CSVDTLRPGTEAFF.

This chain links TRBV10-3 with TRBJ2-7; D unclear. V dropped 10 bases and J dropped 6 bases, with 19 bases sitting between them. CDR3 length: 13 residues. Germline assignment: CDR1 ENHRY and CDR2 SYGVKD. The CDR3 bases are TGTGCCAGCCAAGGCAGCGCCACCGTCGAGCAGTACTTC. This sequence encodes CASQGSATVEQYF.

This CDR3 reads CASSFPVGGRNEQYF. The DNA of the CDR3 is TGTGCCAGCAGTTTCCCTGTAGGCGGGAGGAACGAGCAGTACTTC. V is TRBV28 and J is TRBJ2-7; 8 bases are shared with TRBD2. The CDR3 is 15 residues long. With 3 bases clipped from V and 5 bases from J, the junction kept 9 bases outside the gene matches. Germline-derived CDR1 and CDR2 are MDHEN and SYDVKM.

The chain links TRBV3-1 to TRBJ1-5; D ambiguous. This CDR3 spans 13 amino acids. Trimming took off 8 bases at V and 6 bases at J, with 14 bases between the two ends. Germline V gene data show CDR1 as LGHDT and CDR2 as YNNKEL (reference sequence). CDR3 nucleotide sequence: TGTGCCAGCGACTCCGGGCTCGGTCAGCCCCAGCATTTT. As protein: CASDSGLGQPQHF.

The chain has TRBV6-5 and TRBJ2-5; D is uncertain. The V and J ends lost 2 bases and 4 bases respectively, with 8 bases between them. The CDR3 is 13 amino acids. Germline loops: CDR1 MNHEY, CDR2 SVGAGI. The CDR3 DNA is TGTGCCAGCAGTTACAGGGCGCGAGAGACCCAGTACTTC. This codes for CASSYRARETQYF.

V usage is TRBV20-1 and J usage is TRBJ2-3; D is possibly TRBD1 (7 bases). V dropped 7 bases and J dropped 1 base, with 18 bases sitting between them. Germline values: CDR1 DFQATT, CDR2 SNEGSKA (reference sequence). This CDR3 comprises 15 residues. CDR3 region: CSVAGGGSGTDTQYF. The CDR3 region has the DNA TGCAGTGTGGCCGGAGGGGGCAGTGGCACAGATACGCAGTATTTT.

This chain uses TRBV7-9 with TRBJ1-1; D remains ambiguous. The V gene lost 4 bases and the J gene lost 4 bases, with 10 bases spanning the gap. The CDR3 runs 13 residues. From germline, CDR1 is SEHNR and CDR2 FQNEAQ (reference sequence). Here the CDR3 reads CASSSYIGTEAFF. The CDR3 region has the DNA TGTGCCAGCAGCTCGTATATAGGCACTGAAGCTTTCTTT.

The CDR3 loop is CSVLGLQIIHEQYF. The CDR3 DNA reads as TGCAGCGTTTTGGGGTTGCAGATCATCCACGAGCAGTACTTC. The chain carries TRBV29-1 and TRBJ2-7, with D unclear. V lost 5 bases, J lost 5 bases, and 19 bases lay in between. This CDR3 is 14 amino acids long. Germline CDR1 and CDR2: SQVTM and ANQGSEA.

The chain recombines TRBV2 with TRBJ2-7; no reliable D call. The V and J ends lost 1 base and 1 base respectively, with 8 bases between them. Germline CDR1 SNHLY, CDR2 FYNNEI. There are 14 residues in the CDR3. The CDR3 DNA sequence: TGTGCCAGCAGTGAAGAGGGTAGTTCCTACGAGCAGTACTTC. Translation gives CASSEEGSSYEQYF.

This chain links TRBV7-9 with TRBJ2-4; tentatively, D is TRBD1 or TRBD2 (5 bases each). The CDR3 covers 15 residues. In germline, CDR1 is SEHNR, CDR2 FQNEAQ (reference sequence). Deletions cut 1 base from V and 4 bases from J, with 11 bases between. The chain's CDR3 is CASSLVGTAKNIQYF. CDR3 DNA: TGTGCCAGCAGCTTAGTAGGGACGGCGAAAAACATTCAGTACTTC.

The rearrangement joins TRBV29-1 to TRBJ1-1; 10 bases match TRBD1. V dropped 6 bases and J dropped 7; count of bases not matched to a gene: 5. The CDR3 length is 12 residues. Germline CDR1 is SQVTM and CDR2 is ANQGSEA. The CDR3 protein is CSVGTGVGEAFF. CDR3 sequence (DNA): TGCAGCGTCGGGACAGGGGTGGGTGAAGCTTTCTTT.

In DNA form, the CDR3 reads TGTGCAGGACAGGGGGCTCGAGACTACACCTTC. Translating it yields CAGQGARDYTF. V gene TRBV7-9 combines with J gene TRBJ1-2, with TRBD1 identical over 11 bases. Germline values: CDR1 SEHNR, CDR2 FQNEAQ (reference sequence). The CDR3 covers 11 residues.

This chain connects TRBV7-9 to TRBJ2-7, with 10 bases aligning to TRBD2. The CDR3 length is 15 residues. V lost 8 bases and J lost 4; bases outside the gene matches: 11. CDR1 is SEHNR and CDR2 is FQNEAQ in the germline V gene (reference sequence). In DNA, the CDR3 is TGTGCCAGCCACACCGGGACTAGCGAGGGGTACGAGCAGTACTTC. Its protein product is CASHTGTSEGYEQYF.

CDR3: CATSRIDQPQHF. As DNA, the CDR3 is TGTGCCACCAGCAGAATCGATCAGCCCCAGCATTTT. The chain uses TRBV15 and TRBJ1-5; D is uncertain. From germline, CDR1 is LNHNV and CDR2 YYDKDF (reference sequence). V was cut by 2 bases and J by 5 bases, with 4 bases left in between. The CDR3 contains 12 residues. Complete variable domain (other parts from reference TRBV15 and TRBJ1-5): DAMVIQNPRYQVTQFGKPVTLSCSQTLNHNVMYWYQQKSSQAPKLLFHYYDKDFNNEADTPDNFQSRRPNTSFCFLDIRSPGLGDTAMYLCATSRIDQPQHFGDGTRLSIL.

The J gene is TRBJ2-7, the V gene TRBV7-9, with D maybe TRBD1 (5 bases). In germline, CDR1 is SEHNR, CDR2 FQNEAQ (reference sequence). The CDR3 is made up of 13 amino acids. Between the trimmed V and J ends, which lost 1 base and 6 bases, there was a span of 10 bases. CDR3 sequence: CASSLVSGLEQYF. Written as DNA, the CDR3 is TGTGCCAGCAGCTTAGTTTCAGGGCTCGAGCAGTACTTC.

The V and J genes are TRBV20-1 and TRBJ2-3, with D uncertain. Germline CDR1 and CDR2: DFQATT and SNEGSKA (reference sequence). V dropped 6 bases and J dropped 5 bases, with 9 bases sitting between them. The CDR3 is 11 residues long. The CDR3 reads CSAQTVDTQYF. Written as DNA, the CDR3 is TGCAGTGCCCAGACGGTAGATACGCAGTATTTT.

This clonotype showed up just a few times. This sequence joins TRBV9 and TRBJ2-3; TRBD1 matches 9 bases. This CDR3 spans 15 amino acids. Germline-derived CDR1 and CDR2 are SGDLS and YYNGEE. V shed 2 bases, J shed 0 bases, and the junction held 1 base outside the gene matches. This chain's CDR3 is CASSVGQGSTDTQYF. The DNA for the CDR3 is TGTGCCAGCAGCGTCGGACAGGGGAGCACAGATACGCAGTATTTT.

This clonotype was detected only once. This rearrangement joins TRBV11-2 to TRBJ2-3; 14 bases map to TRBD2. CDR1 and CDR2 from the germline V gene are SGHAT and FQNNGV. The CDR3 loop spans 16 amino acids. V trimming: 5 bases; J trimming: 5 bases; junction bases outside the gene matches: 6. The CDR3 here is CASSPLGTSGRDTQYF. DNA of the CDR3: TGTGCCAGCAGCCCCCTGGGGACTAGCGGGAGAGATACGCAGTATTTT.

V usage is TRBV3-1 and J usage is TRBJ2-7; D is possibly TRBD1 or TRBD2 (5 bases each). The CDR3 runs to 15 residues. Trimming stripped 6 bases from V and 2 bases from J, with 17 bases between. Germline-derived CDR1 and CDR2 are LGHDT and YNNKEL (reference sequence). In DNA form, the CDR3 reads TGTGCCAGCAGGCTTACCGGGACGGAACCCTACGAGCAGTACTTC. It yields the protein CASRLTGTEPYEQYF.

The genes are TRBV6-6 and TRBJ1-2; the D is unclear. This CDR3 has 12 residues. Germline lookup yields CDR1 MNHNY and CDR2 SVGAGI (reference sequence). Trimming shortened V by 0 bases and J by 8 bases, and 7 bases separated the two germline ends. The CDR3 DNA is TGTGCCAGCAGTTACTCGTCGGGCGGCTACACCTTC. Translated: CASSYSSGGYTF.

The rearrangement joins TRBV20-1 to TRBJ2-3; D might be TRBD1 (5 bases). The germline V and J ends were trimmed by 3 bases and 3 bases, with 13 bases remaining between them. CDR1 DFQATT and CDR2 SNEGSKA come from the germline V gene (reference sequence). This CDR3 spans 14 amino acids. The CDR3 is CSASSVGLTDTQYF. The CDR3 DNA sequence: TGCAGTGCTAGTAGTGTGGGGCTAACAGATACGCAGTATTTT.

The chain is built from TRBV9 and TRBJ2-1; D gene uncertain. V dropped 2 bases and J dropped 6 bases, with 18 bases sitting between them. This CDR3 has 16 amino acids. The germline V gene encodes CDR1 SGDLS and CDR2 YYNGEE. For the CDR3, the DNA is TGTGCCAGCAGCGTGGGCTCTGGTTTGATAACCAATGAGCAGTTCTTC. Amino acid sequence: CASSVGSGLITNEQFF.

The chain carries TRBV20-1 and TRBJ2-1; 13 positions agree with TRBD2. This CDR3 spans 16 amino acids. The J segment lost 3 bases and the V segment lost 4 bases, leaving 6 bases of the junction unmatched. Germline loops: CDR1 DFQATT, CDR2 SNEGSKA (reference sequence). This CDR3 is CSANGLAGASYNEQFF. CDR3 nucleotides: TGCAGTGCTAACGGACTAGCGGGAGCCAGCTACAATGAGCAGTTCTTC.